The 5 T cell receptor beta chains given below trace back to one sample, sequenced in a study of blood T cell repertoires in COVID-19. Repertoires were generated with immunoSEQ multiplex PCR, while TCRdb's copy carries only in-frame clones and drops some. The sample records 330,000 or so clones, 87% being singletons. The sequencing sample was made of PBMCs or T cells enriched from blood (not recorded which). Receptors originate from a young woman who had recovered from COVID-19.

This chain uses TRBV7-3 with TRBJ1-1, with 7 bases fitting TRBD1. Germline V gene lookup returns CDR1 SGHTA and CDR2 FQGTGA. Germline trimming cut 5 bases from V and 1 base from J; bases unmatched to any gene: 4. This CDR3 is 14 amino acids long. CDR3 nucleotides: TGTGCCAGCAGCGCGGGACAGAAGAACACTGAAGCTTTCTTT. Its protein is CASSAGQKNTEAFF.

V and J are TRBV30 and TRBJ1-6; 10 bases fit TRBD1. Germline V gene sequence: CDR1 GTSNPN, CDR2 SVGIG (reference sequence). The junction had 2 bases not matched to a gene; V was cut back by 3 bases and J by 9 bases. This CDR3 comprises 13 residues. The CDR3 nucleotides are TGTGCCTGGAGCGGACAGGGGGTTTCACCCCTCCACTTT. Protein sequence: CAWSGQGVSPLHF.

This chain connects TRBV6-5 to TRBJ1-6; 7 nucleotides line up with TRBD1. The ends lost 5 bases at V and 5 bases at J; junction bases unmatched: 3. Germline V lookup: CDR1 MNHEY, CDR2 SVGAGI. This CDR3 spans 14 amino acids. The CDR3 nucleotides are TGTGCCAGCAGTACCGGACAGGATAATTCACCCCTCCACTTT. This translates into CASSTGQDNSPLHF.

CDR3 region: CASNRQGMTYNEQFF. CDR3 in DNA: TGTGCCAGCAACCGACAGGGAATGACCTACAATGAGCAGTTCTTC. The chain links TRBV2 to TRBJ2-1, with 7 bases fitting TRBD1. V shed 7 bases, J shed 2 bases, and the junction held 8 bases outside the gene matches. Per the germline V gene, CDR1 is SNHLY and CDR2 is FYNNEI. This CDR3 spans 15 amino acids.

The chain employs TRBV5-4 and TRBJ2-6; weak D call: TRBD2 (6 bases). Germline CDR1 reads SGHNT; CDR2 reads YYREEE (reference sequence). The CDR3 spans 17 residues. Trimming pared 3 bases from V and 0 bases from J, leaving 13 bases between. CDR3 protein: CASSSREPTSGANVLTF. The DNA of the CDR3 is TGTGCCAGCAGCTCGCGGGAACCCACCTCTGGGGCCAACGTCCTGACTTTC.